These 30 T cell receptor beta chains share one sample of origin, sequenced in a study of T cell changes during pregnancy in multiple sclerosis. Assay: immunoSEQ multiplex PCR; the TCRdb copy retains only in-frame clones and omits some. The data hold around 95,000 clones, with 85% to 95% observed a single time. Sequenced material: peripheral blood, taken after pregnancy. These receptors came from a female donor in good health, enrolled as a control in a pregnancy study.

The chain employs TRBV6-5 and TRBJ2-1; D unclear. There are 13 residues in the CDR3. Trimming took off 3 bases at V and 13 bases at J, with 16 bases between the two ends. Per germline, CDR1 MNHEY and CDR2 SVGAGI. CDR3 DNA sequence: TGTGCCAGCAGTTATTCTAACGGTAAAGCCCAGTTCTTC. Amino acids: CASSYSNGKAQFF.

The chain carries TRBV20-1 and TRBJ2-7, with a tentative D call TRBD2 (6 bases). V lost 5 bases and J 4 bases, leaving 9 bases between the germline ends. This CDR3 has 11 amino acids. The germline V gene encodes CDR1 DFQATT and CDR2 SNEGSKA (reference sequence). CDR3 loop: CSAGEEYEQYF. The DNA for the CDR3 is TGCAGTGCTGGGGAGGAATACGAGCAGTACTTC.

The chain carries TRBV5-6 and TRBJ2-3, with D tentatively TRBD2 (5 bases). The CDR3 is made up of 14 amino acids. V was cut by 4 bases and J by 5 bases, with 14 bases left in between. CDR1 is SGHDT and CDR2 is YYEEEE in the germline V gene. The CDR3 here is CASSLDRAGDTQYF. Written as DNA, the CDR3 is TGTGCCAGCAGCCTGGACCGGGCGGGAGATACGCAGTATTTT.

The chain employs TRBV28 and TRBJ1-5; D is unresolved. V lost 2 bases to trimming and J lost 3 bases, with 11 bases between them. This CDR3 is 15 amino acids long. From germline, CDR1 is MDHEN and CDR2 SYDVKM. CDR3 nucleotide sequence: TGTGCCAGCAGTTTAACGGGGTACAACAATCAGCCCCAGCATTTT. Its protein is CASSLTGYNNQPQHF.

The rearrangement uses TRBV6-1 and TRBJ2-7; maybe TRBD2 (6 bases). Trimming shortened V by 2 bases and J by 3 bases, and 11 bases separated the two germline ends. The CDR3 runs 14 residues. The germline gives CDR1 MNHNS, CDR2 SASEGT. The CDR3 sequence is CASSEPGLNYEQYF. CDR3 DNA sequence: TGTGCCAGCAGTGAACCGGGACTTAACTACGAGCAGTACTTC.

The CDR3 reads CSVDTGYGYTF. The DNA for the CDR3 is TGCAGCGTTGATACAGGGTATGGCTACACCTTC. The V call is TRBV29-1, the J call TRBJ1-2, with TRBD1 as a possible D gene (6 bases). This CDR3 contains 11 residues. V was pared by 3 bases and J by 5 bases, with 7 bases between. CDR1 and CDR2 from the germline V gene are SQVTM and ANQGSEA.

The genes are TRBV20-1 and TRBJ2-7; the D is unclear. The germline gives CDR1 DFQATT, CDR2 SNEGSKA (reference sequence). The CDR3 length is 11 residues. Between the trimmed V and J ends, which lost 6 bases and 4 bases, there was a span of 10 bases. The DNA of the CDR3 is TGCAGTGCCCGACTGGAGTACGAGCAGTACTTC. Its protein is CSARLEYEQYF.

This sequence joins TRBV5-1 and TRBJ1-3; 7 bases fit TRBD1. The CDR3 has 15 amino acids. Unmatched junction bases numbered 2, after V lost 1 base and J lost 1 base. Germline lookup yields CDR1 SGHRS and CDR2 YFSETQ. CDR3 residues: CASSLRGQSGNTIYF. DNA of the CDR3: TGCGCCAGCAGCTTGCGGGGACAGTCTGGAAACACCATATATTTT.

The chain recombines TRBV5-1 with TRBJ2-1; weak D call: TRBD2 (6 bases). CDR1 is SGHRS and CDR2 is YFSETQ in the germline V gene. The V end was cut by 3 bases, the J end by 7 bases, with 20 bases between. The CDR3 has 16 residues. The CDR3 spells CASSSRGGTDQNEQFF. The CDR3 nucleotides read TGCGCCAGCAGCTCAAGAGGAGGGACGGATCAAAATGAGCAGTTCTTC.

In its sample, this clone was seen once. The V gene is TRBV5-1, the J gene TRBJ2-1, with 10 positions matching TRBD1. The germline gives CDR1 SGHRS, CDR2 YFSETQ. The CDR3 has 17 residues. Unmatched junction bases numbered 7, after V lost 4 bases and J lost 0 bases. The CDR3 here is CASSPGQGGPSYNEQFF. CDR3 sequence (DNA): TGCGCCAGCAGCCCTGGACAGGGGGGTCCCTCCTACAATGAGCAGTTCTTC.

The V call is TRBV13, the J call TRBJ2-5, with a possible D match to TRBD2 (6 bases). CDR3 length: 16 amino acids. Trimming stripped 1 base from V and 4 bases from J, with 16 bases between. CDR1 and CDR2 from the germline V gene are PRHDT and FYEKMQ (reference sequence). CDR3 DNA: TGTGCCAGCAGCTTAGATCCCTCCGGGAGAGGAGAGACCCAGTACTTC. This encodes CASSLDPSGRGETQYF.

This sequence joins TRBV6-5 and TRBJ2-5, with 12 bases identical to TRBD2. V was pared by 6 bases and J by 4 bases, with 3 bases of the junction left unmatched. CDR3 size: 14 residues. Germline V lookup: CDR1 MNHEY, CDR2 SVGAGI. This chain's CDR3 is CASSRGLAGETQYF. CDR3 nucleotides: TGTGCCAGCAGCCGGGGACTAGCGGGAGAGACCCAGTACTTC.

This chain links TRBV4-1 with TRBJ2-3, with 11 bases identical to TRBD2. The CDR3 length is 18 residues. Trimming cost V 3 bases and J 5 bases; bases outside gene matches: 13. Germline values: CDR1 MGHRA, CDR2 YSYEKL. In DNA form, the CDR3 reads TGCGCCAGCAGCCAGATAGCGGGAGGGCCGGCGGGTGGAGATACGCAGTATTTT. Its protein is CASSQIAGGPAGGDTQYF.

The V gene is TRBV5-1, the J gene TRBJ2-6; no reliable D call. There are 14 residues in the CDR3. The germline V and J ends were trimmed by 3 bases and 2 bases, with 6 bases remaining between them. The V gene's germline CDR1 is SGHRS and CDR2 YFSETQ. CDR3 amino acids: CASSYLAGANVLTF. DNA of the CDR3: TGCGCCAGCAGCTATCTCGCTGGGGCCAACGTCCTGACTTTC.

This clone has a single count. The J gene is TRBJ2-3, the V gene TRBV27; D unresolved. V dropped 6 bases and J dropped 3 bases, with 16 bases sitting between them. Germline V lookup: CDR1 MNHEY, CDR2 SMNVEV (reference sequence). The CDR3 has 15 residues. The CDR3 sequence is CASSPWASQTDTQYF. As DNA, the CDR3 is TGTGCCAGCAGCCCTTGGGCCAGTCAGACAGATACGCAGTATTTT.

This chain uses TRBV2 with TRBJ2-4, with 8 bases lining up with TRBD1. Germline CDR1 SNHLY, CDR2 FYNNEI. The ends lost 3 bases at V and 0 bases at J; junction bases unmatched: 10. The CDR3 loop spans 18 amino acids. The DNA of the CDR3 is TGTGCCAGCAGTGATACCGGGACAGGTACCCTAGCCAAAAACATTCAGTACTTC. Its protein is CASSDTGTGTLAKNIQYF. The full variable domain, completed using reference TRBV2 and TRBJ2-4, is EPEVTQTPSHQVTQMGQEVILRCVPISNHLYFYWYRQILGQKVEFLVSFYNNEISEKSEIFDDQFSVERPDGSNFTLKIRSTKLEDSAMYFCASSDTGTGTLAKNIQYFGAGTRLSVL.

The J gene is TRBJ2-5, the V gene TRBV7-9; the match to TRBD1 covers 10 bases. Trimming took 7 bases from V and 3 from J; bases not matched to a gene: 5. The CDR3 runs to 14 residues. Germline values: CDR1 SEHNR, CDR2 FQNEAQ (reference sequence). The CDR3 nucleotides read TGTGCCAGCACGACCGGGACAGGGGAAGAGACCCAGTACTTC. Translation gives CASTTGTGEETQYF.

The chain recombines TRBV28 with TRBJ2-7; TRBD1 matches 11 bases. After removal of 0 bases from V and 9 bases from J, the junction contained 13 bases not matched to a gene. CDR3 length equals 17 residues. Per germline, CDR1 MDHEN and CDR2 SYDVKM. The CDR3 loop reads CASSLWGDRGGKRVQYF. The CDR3 DNA follows: TGTGCCAGCAGTTTATGGGGGGACAGGGGGGGAAAACGGGTGCAGTACTTC. The entire variable domain, with the rest obtained from reference TRBV28 and TRBJ2-7, is as follows: DVKVTQSSRYLVKRTGEKVFLECVQDMDHENMFWYRQDPGLGLRLIYFSYDVKMKEKGDIPEGYSVSREKKERFSLILESASTNQTSMYLCASSLWGDRGGKRVQYFGPGTRLTVT.

This clone was seen more than once but under ten times. V usage is TRBV28 and J usage is TRBJ2-2; 7 bases map to TRBD1. After removal of 2 bases from V and 2 bases from J, the junction contained 5 bases not matched to a gene. The V gene's germline CDR1 is MDHEN and CDR2 SYDVKM. This CDR3 spans 16 amino acids. CDR3: CASSLRGTDNTGELFF. CDR3 DNA: TGTGCCAGCAGTTTACGAGGGACAGACAACACCGGGGAGCTGTTTTTT.

The chain carries TRBV7-9 and TRBJ2-3; the D is unclear. V lost 5 bases to trimming and J lost 4 bases, with 13 bases between them. CDR1 and CDR2 (germline): SEHNR, FQNEAQ (reference sequence). The CDR3 loop spans 14 amino acids. Here the CDR3 reads CASSQTGVSDTQYF. CDR3 bases: TGTGCCAGCAGCCAAACTGGAGTATCAGATACGCAGTATTTT.

This chain links TRBV4-2 with TRBJ2-1; TRBD2 aligns across 8 bases. The CDR3 is 15 residues long. The J segment lost 2 bases and the V segment lost 2 bases, leaving 2 bases of the junction unmatched. Germline values: CDR1 LGHNA, CDR2 YNFKEQ. CDR3 protein: CASSQILAAYNEQFF. The CDR3 DNA follows: TGTGCCAGCAGCCAAATACTAGCGGCCTACAATGAGCAGTTCTTC.

This chain uses TRBV29-1 with TRBJ2-3; 14 bases fit TRBD2. Germline V gene lookup returns CDR1 SQVTM and CDR2 ANQGSEA. V lost 5 bases and J lost 1; bases outside the gene matches: 2. The CDR3 runs 15 residues. The CDR3 nucleotides read TGCAGCGTTAGGGGACTAGCGGGAGGCACAGATACGCAGTATTTT. Protein: CSVRGLAGGTDTQYF.

This chain joins TRBV28 and TRBJ2-5; D remains unclear. With 2 bases removed from V and 14 bases from J, the gap between germline ends came to 15 bases. CDR1 is MDHEN and CDR2 is SYDVKM in the germline V gene. The CDR3 is made up of 12 amino acids. The CDR3 sequence is CASSLRGASLYF. The CDR3 nucleotides read TGTGCCAGCAGTTTACGAGGAGCTTCTCTTTACTTC.

The chain joins TRBV19 to TRBJ2-1; TRBD2 aligns across 8 bases. Germline CDR1 reads LNHDA; CDR2 reads SQIVND (reference sequence). The V segment lost 5 bases and the J segment 5 bases; nucleotides outside the gene matches: 11. The CDR3 sequence is 16 residues long. CDR3 region: CASSPQRGLGDNEQFF. CDR3 DNA: TGTGCCAGTAGTCCCCAGAGGGGACTAGGGGACAATGAGCAGTTCTTC.

The J gene is TRBJ2-5, the V gene TRBV7-2, with 7 bases lining up with TRBD2. Germline CDR1 SGHTA, CDR2 FQGNSA. The CDR3 has 14 amino acids. With V trimmed by 3 bases and J by 2 bases, 3 bases remained unmatched. The CDR3 nucleotides are TGTGCCAGCAGCTTGTGGACTAGTCAAGAGACCCAGTACTTC. Translation: CASSLWTSQETQYF.

This chain links TRBV28 with TRBJ1-5; 10 bases match TRBD1. The CDR3 is 16 amino acids. V was clipped by 3 bases and J by 3 bases; unmatched bases: 5. The germline gives CDR1 MDHEN, CDR2 SYDVKM. The CDR3 sequence: CASSFAGQGYNQPQHF. Here the CDR3 DNA reads TGTGCCAGCAGTTTCGCGGGACAGGGGTACAATCAGCCCCAGCATTTT.

This rearrangement joins TRBV7-9 to TRBJ2-1, with 12 bases lining up with TRBD2. V gave up 5 bases and J gave up 5 bases; unmatched junction bases: 4. This CDR3 is 15 amino acids long. Germline V gives CDR1 SEHNR, CDR2 FQNEAQ (reference sequence). DNA of the CDR3: TGTGCCAGCAGCCCCTGGACTAGCGGGAACAATGAGCAGTTCTTC. Translating it yields CASSPWTSGNNEQFF.

The rearrangement uses TRBV9 and TRBJ2-3, with D perhaps matching TRBD2 (5 bases). Trimming left V 0 bases short and J 2 bases short, with 10 bases between. Per germline, CDR1 SGDLS and CDR2 YYNGEE. There are 15 residues in the CDR3. The DNA for the CDR3 is TGTGCCAGCAGCGTAGGGCTAGCACACACAGATACGCAGTATTTT. As protein: CASSVGLAHTDTQYF.

This clone showed up just once. The chain employs TRBV6-5 and TRBJ1-1; D may be TRBD1 (5 bases). V was clipped by 8 bases and J by 4 bases, with 20 bases between them. Germline CDR1 reads MNHEY; CDR2 reads SVGAGI. The CDR3 contains 15 residues. CDR3 sequence reads: CASFRGAHKVTEAFF. The CDR3 DNA reads as TGTGCCAGCTTCCGTGGGGCGCATAAGGTCACTGAAGCTTTCTTT.

The J gene is TRBJ2-3, the V gene TRBV5-1; 9 bases are a match to TRBD1. V shed 5 bases, J shed 3 bases, and the junction held 4 bases outside the gene matches. Germline V gene data show CDR1 as SGHRS and CDR2 as YFSETQ. This CDR3 has 14 amino acids. The chain's CDR3 is CASRPGTGTDTQYF. The CDR3 bases are TGCGCCAGCAGGCCCGGGACAGGGACAGATACGCAGTATTTT.